This TCR beta chain was captured by sequencing in a study of cytomegalovirus exposure and HLA in healthy donors. Concerning this clone: Antigen unknown.

Whole-study results and caveats: Three CMV-associated chains were confirmed in vitro to be specific for CMV antigens. Sequencing depth roughly uniform across donors was assumed in presence/absence analyses. The majority of TCR sequences were rare, yet some public TCRs appeared in many donors. One cluster of highly shared sequence variants probably arose as a sequencing artifact.

The V gene end was trimmed by 6 bases and the J gene end by 7 bases; junction bases not matched to a gene: 9. The CDR3 totals 17 residues. The germline V gene has CDR1 SEHNR and CDR2 FQNEAQ (reference sequence). The PCR made use of 60 Vbeta and 13 Jbeta primers. Profiled with immunoSEQ multiplex PCR; TCRdb holds only in-frame clones, not every one. The data show some 77,000 clones, under 85% seen once. The specimen sequenced was PBMCs. The source is a woman between 40 and 55 years old in good health and CMV-seropositive. This rearrangement joins TRBV7-9 to TRBJ2-2; 15 positions match TRBD2. This CDR3 is CASRPGLAGGPSGELFF. In nucleotides, the CDR3 is TGTGCCAGCAGACCTGGACTAGCGGGGGGGCCGAGCGGGGAGCTGTTTTTT.